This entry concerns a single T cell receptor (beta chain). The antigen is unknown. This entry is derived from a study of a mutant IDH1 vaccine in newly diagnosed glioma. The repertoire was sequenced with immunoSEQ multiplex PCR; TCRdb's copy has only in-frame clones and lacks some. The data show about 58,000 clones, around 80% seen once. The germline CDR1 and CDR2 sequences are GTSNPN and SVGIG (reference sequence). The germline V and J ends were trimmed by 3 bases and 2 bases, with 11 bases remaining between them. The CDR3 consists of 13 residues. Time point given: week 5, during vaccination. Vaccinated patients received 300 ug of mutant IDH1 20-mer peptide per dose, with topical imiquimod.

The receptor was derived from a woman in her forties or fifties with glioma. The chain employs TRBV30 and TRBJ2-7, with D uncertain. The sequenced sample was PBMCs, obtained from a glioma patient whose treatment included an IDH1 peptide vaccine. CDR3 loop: CAWRRRSPYEQYF. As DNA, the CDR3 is TGTGCCTGGAGAAGACGGTCCCCCTACGAGCAGTACTTC.